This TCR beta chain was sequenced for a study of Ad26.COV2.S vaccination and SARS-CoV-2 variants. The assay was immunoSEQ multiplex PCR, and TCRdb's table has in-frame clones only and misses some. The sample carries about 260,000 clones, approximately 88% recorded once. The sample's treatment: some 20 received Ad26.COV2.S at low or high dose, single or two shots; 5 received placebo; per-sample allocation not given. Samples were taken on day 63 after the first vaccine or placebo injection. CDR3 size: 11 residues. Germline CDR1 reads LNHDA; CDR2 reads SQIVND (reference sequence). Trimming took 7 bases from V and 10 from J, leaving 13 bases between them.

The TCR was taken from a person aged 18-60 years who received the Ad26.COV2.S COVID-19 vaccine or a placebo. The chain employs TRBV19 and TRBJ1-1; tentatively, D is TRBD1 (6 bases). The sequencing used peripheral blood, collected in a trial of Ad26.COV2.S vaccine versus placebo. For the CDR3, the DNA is TGTGCCAGTACCACAGGGCTGGTAGCTTTCTTT. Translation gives CASTTGLVAFF.